This T cell receptor beta chain was sequenced for a study of beta chain features in type 1 diabetes. Study outcomes and limitations: Reduced insertions and increased deletions marked VDJ junctions in type 1 diabetes patients. Shortening of TCRB CDR3s, moderate but significant, appeared in all four CD4+ subsets of Type 1 diabetes patients.

CDR3 length: 13 residues. Trimming cost V 8 bases and J 0 bases, with 10 bases left between them. CDR1 and CDR2 from the germline V gene are MNHEY and SMNVEV (reference sequence). Expressed TCRB transcripts were sequenced because the entire RNA isolate underwent reverse transcription. Produced via immunoSEQ multiplex PCR; TCRdb's table is partial and in-frame only. Seen here are fewer than 450,000 clones, approximately 12% observed once, and the top ten hold 0.013% to 0.015%. CD45RO/CCR7/CD25/CD127/CD95/CD27 sorting isolated CD4+ naive, central memory, regulatory and stem cell-like memory cells. This clone was observed a few times. Its specificity is unknown.

The specimen was naive CD4+ T cells from blood. The chain couples TRBV27 to TRBJ1-1; D unresolved. The origin of this receptor is a woman aged 18-29 years with type 1 diabetes. CDR3: CASGGNLNTEAFF. Here the CDR3 DNA reads TGTGCCAGCGGAGGGAACCTGAACACTGAAGCTTTCTTT.